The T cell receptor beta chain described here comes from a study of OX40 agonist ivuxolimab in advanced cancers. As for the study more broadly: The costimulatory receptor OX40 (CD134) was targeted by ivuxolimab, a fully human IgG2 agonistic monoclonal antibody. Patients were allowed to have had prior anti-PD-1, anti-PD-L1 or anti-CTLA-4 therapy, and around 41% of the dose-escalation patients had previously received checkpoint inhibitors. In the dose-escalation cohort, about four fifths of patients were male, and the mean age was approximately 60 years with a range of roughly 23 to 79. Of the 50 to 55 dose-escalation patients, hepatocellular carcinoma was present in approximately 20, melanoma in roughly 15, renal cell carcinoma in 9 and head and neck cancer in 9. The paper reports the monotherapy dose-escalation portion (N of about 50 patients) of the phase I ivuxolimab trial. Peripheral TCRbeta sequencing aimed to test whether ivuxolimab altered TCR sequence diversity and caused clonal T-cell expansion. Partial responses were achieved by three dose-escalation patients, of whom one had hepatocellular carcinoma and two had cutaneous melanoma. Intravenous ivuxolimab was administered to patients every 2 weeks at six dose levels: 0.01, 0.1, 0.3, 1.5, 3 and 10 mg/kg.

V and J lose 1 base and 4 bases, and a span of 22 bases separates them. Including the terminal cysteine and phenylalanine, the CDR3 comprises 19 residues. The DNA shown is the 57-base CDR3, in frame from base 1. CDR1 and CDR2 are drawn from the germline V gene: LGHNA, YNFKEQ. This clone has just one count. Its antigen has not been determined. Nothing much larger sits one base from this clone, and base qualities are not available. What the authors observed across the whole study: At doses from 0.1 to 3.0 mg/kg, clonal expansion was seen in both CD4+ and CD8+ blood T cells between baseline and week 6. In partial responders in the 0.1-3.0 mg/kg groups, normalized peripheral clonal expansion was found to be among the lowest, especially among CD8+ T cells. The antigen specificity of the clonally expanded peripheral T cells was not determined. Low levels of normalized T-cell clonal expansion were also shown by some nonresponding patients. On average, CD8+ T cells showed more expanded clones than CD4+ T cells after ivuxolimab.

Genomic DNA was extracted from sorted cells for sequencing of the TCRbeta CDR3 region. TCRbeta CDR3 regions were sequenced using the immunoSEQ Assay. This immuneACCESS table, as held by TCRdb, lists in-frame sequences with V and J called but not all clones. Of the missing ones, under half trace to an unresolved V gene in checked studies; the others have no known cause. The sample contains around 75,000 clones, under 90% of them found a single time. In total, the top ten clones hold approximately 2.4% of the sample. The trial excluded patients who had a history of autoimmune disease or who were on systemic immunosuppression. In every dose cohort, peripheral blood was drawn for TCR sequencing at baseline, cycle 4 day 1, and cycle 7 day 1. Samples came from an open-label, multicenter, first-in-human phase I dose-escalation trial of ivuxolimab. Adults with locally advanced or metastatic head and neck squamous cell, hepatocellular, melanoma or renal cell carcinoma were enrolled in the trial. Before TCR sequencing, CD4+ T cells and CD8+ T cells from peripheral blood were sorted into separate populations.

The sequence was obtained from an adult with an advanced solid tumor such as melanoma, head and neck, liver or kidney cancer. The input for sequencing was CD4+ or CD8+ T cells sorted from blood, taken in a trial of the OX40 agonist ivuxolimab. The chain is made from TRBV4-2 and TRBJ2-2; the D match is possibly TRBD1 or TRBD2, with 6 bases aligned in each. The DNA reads TGTGCCAGCAGCCAAGTATACGAAGGGGGGCCATCGGGCACCGGGGAGCTGTTTTTT. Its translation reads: CASSQVYEGGPSGTGELFF.